The rows below give T cell receptor beta chains drawn from one sample of a study of T cells in Graves' hyperthyroidism and ophthalmopathy. Each CDR3 protein is one row after TCRdb ran MiXCR on the multiplex PCR reads. The table has over 250,000 distinct CDR3 sequences, less than 30% seen once. The sequenced sample was blood. The receptors derive from a man aged 40-49 years with Graves' hyperthyroidism that later progressed to Graves' ophthalmopathy. Both conserved end residues are part of each CDR3. A D gene is named only where the DNA matches it firmly. The listing skips clone size in some rows; elsewhere it reads once, few, many or a size class.

TRBV20-1	-	-	15	TRBJ2-7	TGCAGTGCTCGAGAAAGGGAGGCTGTAACCTACGAGCAGTACTTC	CSAREREAVTYEQYF
TRBV18	-	few	15	TRBJ1-6	TGTGCCAGCTCACTGATAGGGGGTGAGGATTCACCCCTCCACTTT	CASSLIGGEDSPLHF
TRBV28	-	-	13	TRBJ1-2	TGTGCCAGCAGTGAATCGCAGGGTTATGGCTACACCTTC	CASSESQGYGYTF
TRBV6-5	-	many	15	TRBJ1-6	TGTGCCAGCAGTAACTACCACAGCGGTAATTCACCCCTCCACTTT	CASSNYHSGNSPLHF
TRBV5-5	TRBD2	many	17	TRBJ2-5	TGTGCCAGCAGCCCTTCCCCTCCGGGACTAGTTGCAGAGACCCAGTACTTC	CASSPSPPGLVAETQYF
TRBV11-2	TRBD1	-	13	TRBJ1-1	TGTGCCAGCAGCTTGGCCGGGACAGGGCGAGCTTTCTTT	CASSLAGTGRAFF
TRBV20-1	TRBD1	many	15	TRBJ1-3	TGCAGTGCTAGAGTTCCAGGGGGCTTTGGAAACACCATATATTTT	CSARVPGGFGNTIYF
TRBV27	-	many	13	TRBJ2-5	TGTGCCAGCAGGGCTCTGGGGTTGGAGACCCAGTACTTC	CASRALGLETQYF
TRBV6-1	TRBD1	many	15	TRBJ2-7	TGTGCCAGCAAAACGCCCGGGACAGGGGCCTACGAGCAGTACTTC	CASKTPGTGAYEQYF
TRBV10-3	-	few	13	TRBJ1-1	TGTGCCATCAGGGGAACTATGAACACTGAAGCTTTCTTT	CAIRGTMNTEAFF
TRBV6-2/TRBV6-3	-	-	18	TRBJ1-5	TGTGCCAGCAGTTACTGGCCCCCGGGACCCACCCCTAGTCAGCCCCAGCATTTT	CASSYWPPGPTPSQPQHF
TRBV11-3	-	-	13	TRBJ1-1	TGTGCCAGCAGAAAGAGGGTGGGGACACCAGCTTTCTTT	CASRKRVGTPAFF
TRBV30	-	many	14	TRBJ2-2	TGTGCCTGGCGAAGGGGGACGAACACCGGGGAGCTGTTTTTT	CAWRRGTNTGELFF
TRBV7-2	-	many	15	TRBJ1-1	TGTGCCAGCAGCACGCGACAGGCCTGGGGTGGTGAAGCTTTCTTT	CASSTRQAWGGEAFF
TRBV6-2/TRBV6-3	-	-	14	TRBJ1-1	TGTGCCAGCAGTTTCCGCCCGGGGGACACTGAAGCTTTCTTT	CASSFRPGDTEAFF
TRBV11-2	TRBD1	many	14	TRBJ1-1	TGTGCCAGCAGCTTCGGGACAGGGTCTACTGAAGCTTTCTTT	CASSFGTGSTEAFF
TRBV20-1	TRBD2	many	16	TRBJ2-3	TGCAGTGCTAGCGGACTAGCGGGAGGGCCAGGCGATACGCAGTATTTT	CSASGLAGGPGDTQYF
TRBV2	TRBD2	many	12	TRBJ2-5	TGTGCCAGCATGGGACTAGAAGAGACCCAGTACTTC	CASMGLEETQYF
TRBV5-6	-	many	14	TRBJ1-5	TGTGCCAGCAGCGCCGGACGGAGCAATCAGCCCCAGCATTTT	CASSAGRSNQPQHF
TRBV12-3/TRBV12-4	TRBD1	-	18	TRBJ1-3	TGTGCCAGCAGCCCCAAAAACCTGCTGACAGGGTCTGGAAACACCATATATTTT	CASSPKNLLTGSGNTIYF
TRBV28	TRBD2	many	15	TRBJ2-7	TGTGCCATCAGGGGCAGTAGCGGGACCAACTACGAGCAGTACTTC	CAIRGSSGTNYEQYF
TRBV19	-	-	15	TRBJ2-7	TGTGCCAGTACCCCAACGGTTTGGGCCCGCTACGAGCAGTACTTC	CASTPTVWARYEQYF
TRBV9	-	many	16	TRBJ1-3	TGTGCCGGCAGCGGGACACGGACCATCTCTGGAAACACCATATATTTT	CAGSGTRTISGNTIYF
TRBV20-1	TRBD2	many	12	TRBJ2-7	TGCAGGGTAGCGGGAGTAAAAAACGAGCAGTACTTC	CRVAGVKNEQYF
TRBV20-1	TRBD2	many	13	TRBJ2-5	TGCAGTGCAAGACTAGCGGGAGGGGAGACCCAGTACTTC	CSARLAGGETQYF
TRBV2	TRBD2	many	14	TRBJ2-5	TGTGCCAGCAGCGGACTAGCGGGAGGTGAGACCCAGTACTTC	CASSGLAGGETQYF